The 28 T cell receptor beta chains given below trace back to one sample, sequenced in a study of T cells in Graves' hyperthyroidism and ophthalmopathy. RNA transcripts provided the source from which TCR beta CDR3 regions were amplified. First-round RT-PCR targeting the TCR CDR3 was performed with the HTBI primer set. Using its own MiXCR run on the multiplex PCR reads, TCRdb lists one record per CDR3 protein. This table has a few hundred thousand distinct CDR3 sequences, about 20% appearing once. The specimen was blood. These receptors all stem from a woman aged 70-85 years with Graves' ophthalmopathy.

This clonotype occurred many times. V gene TRBV2 combines with J gene TRBJ1-2, with D maybe TRBD1 (6 bases). The ends were cut back, 0 bases at V and 4 bases at J, with 9 bases in the middle. Germline CDR1 SNHLY, CDR2 FYNNEI. The CDR3 length is 14 residues. The CDR3 here is CASSEAQGSYGYTF. The DNA of the CDR3 is TGTGCCAGCAGTGAAGCACAGGGTAGCTATGGCTACACCTTC.

This clonotype was seen ten or more times. V gene TRBV20-1 combines with J gene TRBJ1-1, with 10 positions matching TRBD1. The CDR3 sequence is 16 residues long. Germline V gene sequence: CDR1 DFQATT, CDR2 SNEGSKA (reference sequence). Unmatched junction bases numbered 9, after V lost 4 bases and J lost 1 base. Here the CDR3 reads CSATTGGSEWNTEAFF. The DNA of the CDR3 is TGCAGTGCTACGACAGGGGGCTCGGAATGGAACACTGAAGCTTTCTTT.

The chain employs TRBV10-3 and TRBJ2-3; TRBD2 matches at 9 bases. Trimming at V came to 11 bases and at J to 1 base, leaving 7 bases not matched to a gene. The CDR3 runs to 14 residues. CDR1 is ENHRY and CDR2 is SYGVKD in the germline V gene. The CDR3 region is CASLAGPGTDTQYF. DNA of the CDR3: TGTGCCTCCCTAGCGGGGCCGGGCACAGATACGCAGTATTTT.

This clonotype has at least ten counts. The chain uses TRBV2 and TRBJ2-2; D ambiguous. Trimming removed 10 bases from V and 4 bases from J, with 19 bases in between. From germline, CDR1 is SNHLY and CDR2 FYNNEI. The CDR3 is 15 amino acids. The CDR3 DNA sequence: TGTGCCACCTCCCCCTTAGTTGAGCGCACCGGGGAGCTGTTTTTT. Protein product: CATSPLVERTGELFF.

This clonotype was recorded at least ten times. The gene calls are TRBV7-2 and TRBJ1-1; D is uncertain. This CDR3 is 14 amino acids long. Germline V gives CDR1 SGHTA, CDR2 FQGNSA. V shed 5 bases and J shed 0 bases, with 10 bases lying between them. This chain's CDR3 is CASSPLGLNTEAFF. Here the CDR3 DNA reads TGTGCCAGCAGCCCCTTAGGCCTGAACACTGAAGCTTTCTTT.

This clonotype has just a few counts. The chain couples TRBV20-1 to TRBJ1-1; D may be TRBD1 (5 bases). The germline gives CDR1 DFQATT, CDR2 SNEGSKA (reference sequence). V lost 0 bases and J lost 6, with 11 bases in between. This CDR3 region has 13 residues. The CDR3 spells CSAREGGRAEAFF. The CDR3 DNA is TGCAGTGCTAGAGAGGGGGGAAGGGCTGAAGCTTTCTTT.

This clonotype came up a few times. The chain joins TRBV12-3 or TRBV12-4 to TRBJ2-3; TRBD2 might be the D (6 bases). The ends were cut back, 6 bases at V and 3 bases at J, with 22 bases in the middle. This CDR3 contains 17 residues. CDR3 DNA: TGTGCCAGCAGCCCTAGCCCGGGGGACGGAAAAACAGATACGCAGTATTTT. This sequence encodes CASSPSPGDGKTDTQYF.

The chain couples TRBV20-1 to TRBJ1-2; perhaps TRBD1 as D (5 bases). Per the germline V gene, CDR1 is DFQATT and CDR2 is SNEGSKA (reference sequence). Trimming shortened V by 2 bases and J by 8 bases, and 18 bases separated the two germline ends. The CDR3 runs 14 residues. The CDR3 region is CSARRGTSLEGYTF. Written as DNA, the CDR3 is TGCAGTGCTAGACGCGGGACCTCCCTTGAAGGCTACACCTTC.

This clonotype was recorded a few times. The chain links TRBV11-3 to TRBJ2-1, with D possibly matching TRBD2 (6 bases). The CDR3 is 15 amino acids. The germline V gene has CDR1 SGHNT and CDR2 YENEEA. With 5 bases removed from V and 4 bases from J, the gap between germline ends came to 15 bases. CDR3 bases: TGTGCCAGCAGCCCGCATAGCGGCGCTTACAATGAGCAGTTCTTC. Amino acid sequence: CASSPHSGAYNEQFF.

The V call is TRBV5-1, the J call TRBJ2-3; D is unresolved. CDR3 length: 15 amino acids. V lost 3 bases and J lost 0, with 11 bases in between. Germline V gives CDR1 SGHRS, CDR2 YFSETQ. Here the CDR3 reads CASSSFDPSTDTQYF. The CDR3 region has the DNA TGCGCCAGCAGCTCGTTTGACCCAAGCACAGATACGCAGTATTTT.

This clonotype was observed a few times. The V and J genes are TRBV10-1 and TRBJ1-1, with D possibly TRBD1 on 5 matching bases. Germline V gene sequence: CDR1 WNHNN, CDR2 SYGVQD (reference sequence). V lost 2 bases to trimming and J lost 5 bases, with 12 bases between them. This CDR3 contains 14 residues. CDR3 protein: CASSETGVGTEAFF. The CDR3 DNA reads as TGCGCCAGCAGTGAGACGGGGGTCGGTACTGAAGCTTTCTTT.

The chain combines TRBV3-1 with TRBJ2-1, with a weak D call TRBD2 (6 bases). V was pared by 7 bases and J by 8 bases, with 21 bases between. Germline V gives CDR1 LGHDT, CDR2 YNNKEL (reference sequence). The CDR3 totals 15 residues. Here the CDR3 reads CASNWRRRGLDEQFF. The CDR3 DNA reads TGTGCCAGCAACTGGCGGAGGCGGGGACTCGATGAGCAGTTCTTC.

The chain couples TRBV3-1 to TRBJ1-6; D is unclear. Germline CDR1 reads LGHDT; CDR2 reads YNNKEL (reference sequence). The V end was cut by 6 bases, the J end by 6 bases, with 18 bases between. CDR3 length: 16 amino acids. This CDR3 is CASRYGSSGSNSPLHF. The DNA for the CDR3 is TGTGCCAGCAGGTATGGGTCGAGTGGGAGTAATTCACCCCTCCACTTT. Filled out from reference TRBV3-1 and TRBJ1-6, the complete variable domain reads DTAVSQTPKYLVTQMGNDKSIKCEQNLGHDTMYWYKQDSKKFLKIMFSYNNKELIINETVPNRFSPKSPDKAHLNLHINSLELGDSAVYFCASRYGSSGSNSPLHFGNGTRLTVT.

This chain joins TRBV6-2 or TRBV6-3 and TRBJ2-5; 8 bases line up with TRBD2. This CDR3 has 14 residues. V was clipped by 7 bases and J by 4 bases; unmatched bases: 8. Germline assignment: CDR1 MNHEY and CDR2 SVGEGT. As DNA, the CDR3 is TGTGCCAGCACCTCGGGGGGGAGACGAGAGACCCAGTACTTC. Its protein product is CASTSGGRRETQYF.

The chain uses TRBV10-3 and TRBJ2-7; D is perhaps TRBD2 (6 bases). V was clipped by 5 bases and J by 2 bases, with 10 bases between them. The CDR3 consists of 13 residues. The V gene's germline CDR1 is ENHRY and CDR2 SYGVKD. CDR3 loop: CAISFPGAYEQYF. CDR3 sequence (DNA): TGTGCCATCAGTTTCCCGGGGGCCTACGAGCAGTACTTC.

This clonotype was seen a handful of times. The chain links TRBV13 to TRBJ2-6; the D is unclear. Trimming pared 5 bases from V and 0 bases from J, leaving 8 bases between. This CDR3 comprises 15 residues. Germline CDR1 and CDR2: PRHDT and FYEKMQ (reference sequence). CDR3 sequence (DNA): TGTGCCAGCAGCGTAGAAAACTCTGGGGCCAACGTCCTGACTTTC. The encoded protein is CASSVENSGANVLTF.

This clonotype occurred a few times. The chain employs TRBV6-2 or TRBV6-3 and TRBJ2-7, with a weak D call TRBD2 (6 bases). The V gene lost 8 bases and the J gene lost 3 bases, with 11 bases spanning the gap. CDR3 length: 12 amino acids. Germline assignment: CDR1 MNHEY and CDR2 SVGEGT. Here the CDR3 reads CASRDWDYEQYF. CDR3 nucleotide sequence: TGTGCCAGCCGGGACTGGGACTACGAGCAGTACTTC.

This chain joins TRBV5-1 and TRBJ2-2; D is undetermined. Germline values: CDR1 SGHRS, CDR2 YFSETQ. The V end was cut by 2 bases, the J end by 6 bases, with 17 bases between. The CDR3 sequence is 16 residues long. The CDR3 here is CASSFRPRIDAGELFF. CDR3 sequence (DNA): TGCGCCAGCAGCTTTAGGCCCAGGATAGACGCCGGGGAGCTGTTTTTT.

This chain joins TRBV7-8 and TRBJ1-1, with a possible D match to TRBD1 (5 bases). Deletions cut 0 bases from V and 3 bases from J, with 14 bases between. The CDR3 sequence is 16 residues long. Germline CDR1 reads SGHVS; CDR2 reads FQNEAQ. The CDR3 here is CASSLAGGGTYTEAFF. CDR3 coding DNA: TGTGCCAGCAGCTTAGCGGGGGGAGGGACTTACACTGAAGCTTTCTTT.

The chain recombines TRBV11-2 with TRBJ2-2; D is undetermined. Germline lookup yields CDR1 SGHAT and CDR2 FQNNGV. This CDR3 contains 13 residues. V was pared by 3 bases and J by 1 base, with 3 bases between. CDR3 coding DNA: TGTGCCAGCAGCTTTCAGAACACCGGGGAGCTGTTTTTT. This translates into CASSFQNTGELFF.

This clonotype has ten or more counts. V is TRBV3-1 and J is TRBJ1-2; tentative D call: TRBD1 (6 bases). This CDR3 is built from 12 residues. The ends were cut back, 5 bases at V and 8 bases at J, with 12 bases in the middle. Germline V gives CDR1 LGHDT, CDR2 YNNKEL (reference sequence). In DNA, the CDR3 is TGTGCCAGCAGCACAGGGTCTTCCGGCTACACCTTC. Translation: CASSTGSSGYTF.

This clonotype has ten or more counts. V and J are TRBV2 and TRBJ2-3, with D unclear. Germline values: CDR1 SNHLY, CDR2 FYNNEI. V was pared by 7 bases and J by 3 bases, with 11 bases between. This CDR3 is 13 amino acids long. The CDR3 here is CASTQDYTDTQYF. The CDR3 region has the DNA TGTGCCAGCACCCAAGATTATACAGATACGCAGTATTTT.

This clonotype was picked up a small number of times. The chain carries TRBV9 and TRBJ2-1; D possibly matches TRBD1 or TRBD2 (5 bases each). There are 15 residues in the CDR3. V lost 7 bases to trimming and J lost 0 bases, with 14 bases between them. Germline V gene data show CDR1 as SGDLS and CDR2 as YYNGEE. The CDR3 reads CASGAGPSSYNEQFF. DNA for the CDR3: TGTGCCAGCGGGGCGGGTCCGAGCTCCTACAATGAGCAGTTCTTC.

This clonotype was seen a handful of times. The chain joins TRBV29-1 to TRBJ2-1, with D maybe TRBD2 (6 bases). The CDR3 runs 12 residues. Germline loops: CDR1 SQVTM, CDR2 ANQGSEA. V lost 6 bases and J lost 6, with 12 bases in between. The CDR3 nucleotides are TGCAGCGTGCGAAGGGGAGGCAATGAGCAGTTCTTC. This gives the protein CSVRRGGNEQFF.

This rearrangement joins TRBV4-2 to TRBJ2-1; 13 bases fit TRBD2. CDR3 length equals 15 residues. Germline lookup yields CDR1 LGHNA and CDR2 YNFKEQ. With 3 bases clipped from V and 8 bases from J, the junction kept 4 bases outside the gene matches. CDR3 amino acids: CASSHGLAGVDEQFF. The CDR3 nucleotides read TGTGCCAGCAGCCACGGACTAGCGGGAGTCGATGAGCAGTTCTTC.

The CDR3 here is CSANQREKGDTQYF. CDR3 DNA: TGCAGTGCTAACCAGCGGGAGAAGGGGGATACGCAGTATTTT. The V call is TRBV20-1, the J call TRBJ2-3, with 8 bases fitting TRBD2. The CDR3 contains 14 residues. V gave up 4 bases and J gave up 6 bases; unmatched junction bases: 9. Germline loops: CDR1 DFQATT, CDR2 SNEGSKA (reference sequence).

This rearrangement joins TRBV4-3 to TRBJ1-2; 10 bases line up with TRBD1. The CDR3 has 15 amino acids. CDR1 LGHNA and CDR2 YSLEER come from the germline V gene. The trim removed 0 bases at V and 7 bases at J, leaving 5 bases unmatched. The CDR3 sequence is CASSQDRQGALGYTF. For the CDR3, the DNA is TGCGCCAGCAGCCAAGATAGACAGGGGGCGCTTGGCTACACCTTC.

Remarks on this clonotype: The conserved closing phenylalanine or tryptophan is absent in this CDR3, likely reflecting a read error. V gene TRBV20-1 combines with J gene TRBJ2-5; 7 nucleotides match TRBD2. Unmatched junction bases numbered 6, after V lost 0 bases and J lost 5 bases. CDR1 and CDR2 (germline): DFQATT, SNEGSKA (reference sequence). The CDR3 length is 14 residues. The CDR3: CSARDPAGVETQYL. CDR3 in DNA: TGCAGTGCTAGAGATCCGGCGGGAGTGGAGACCCAGTACCTC.